One sample yielded the 11 T cell receptor beta chains listed below, sequenced in a study of blood T cell repertoires in COVID-19 (dated by TCRdb to 2018 to 2021). Libraries were built with the immunoSEQ multiplex PCR assay. The table comes from immuneACCESS by way of TCRdb, which keeps in-frame sequences with V and J called. Part of the clones is missing from these tables; in studies checked, under half for an unresolved V gene and the rest for unknown reasons. This sample is represented by some 130,000 clones; around 83% of them were singletons. The top ten hold over 15% of the sample. The material sequenced was peripheral blood. These receptors all come from a woman aged 50 to 65 with acute or convalescent COVID-19.

This chain connects TRBV19 to TRBJ2-3, with 12 bases that match TRBD2. V lost 4 bases to trimming and J lost 7 bases; unmatched junction nucleotides: 6. The CDR3 has 15 residues. In germline, CDR1 is LNHDA, CDR2 SQIVND (reference sequence). The CDR3: CASSNGLAGINTQYF. The CDR3, as DNA: TGTGCCAGTAGTAACGGACTAGCGGGGATAAATACGCAGTATTTT. The full variable domain, in which reference TRBV19 and TRBJ2-3 provide the parts outside the CDR3, is DGGITQSPKYLFRKEGQNVTLSCEQNLNHDAMYWYRQDPGQGLRLIYYSQIVNDFQKGDIAEGYSVSREKKESFPLTVTSAQKNPTAFYLCASSNGLAGINTQYFGPGTRLTVL.

The chain joins TRBV2 to TRBJ2-7, with TRBD2 as a possible D gene (5 bases). This CDR3 spans 14 amino acids. V was clipped by 2 bases and J by 2 bases, with 10 bases between them. Germline-derived CDR1 and CDR2 are SNHLY and FYNNEI. The CDR3 sequence: CASSENRGTYEQYF. The CDR3 region has the DNA TGTGCCAGCAGTGAAAACCGGGGAACCTACGAGCAGTACTTC.

The genes are TRBV5-1 and TRBJ2-4; 7 bases agree with TRBD2. The V gene end was trimmed by 0 bases and the J gene end by 8 bases; junction bases not matched to a gene: 11. Germline-derived CDR1 and CDR2 are SGHRS and YFSETQ. The CDR3 has 16 residues. For the CDR3, the DNA is TGCGCCAGCAGCTTGGTAGGGCGGGGGAATGGGGACATTCAGTACTTC. Translation gives CASSLVGRGNGDIQYF.

The V call is TRBV30, the J call TRBJ2-7; D not resolved. This CDR3 comprises 13 residues. The germline gives CDR1 GTSNPN, CDR2 SVGIG (reference sequence). The V end lost 3 bases, the J end lost 2 bases, and 11 bases lay between the germline ends. This chain's CDR3 is CAWSVGQTYEQYF. CDR3 nucleotides: TGTGCCTGGAGCGTTGGGCAGACCTACGAGCAGTACTTC.

This clone was recorded a few times. The rearrangement uses TRBV24-1 and TRBJ1-6; D not certain. Trimming removed 3 bases from V and 9 bases from J, with 5 bases in between. CDR1 and CDR2 from the germline V gene are KGHDR and SFDVKD. This CDR3 region has 12 residues. CDR3: CATSDGSSPLHF. CDR3 nucleotide sequence: TGTGCCACCAGTGATGGGAGTTCACCCCTCCACTTT.

The chain carries TRBV2 and TRBJ2-4, with a weak D call TRBD1 (5 bases). The length of the CDR3 is 14 residues. The germline CDR1 and CDR2 sequences are SNHLY and FYNNEI. Trimming pared 7 bases from V and 1 base from J, leaving 11 bases between. CDR3 bases: TGTGCCAGCACGCAGGGTTTGGCCAAAAACATTCAGTACTTC. This encodes CASTQGLAKNIQYF.

J is TRBJ1-2 and V is TRBV2; D may be TRBD1 (5 bases). This CDR3 has 16 amino acids. V gave up 4 bases and J gave up 0 bases, with 15 bases separating them. Per germline, CDR1 SNHLY and CDR2 FYNNEI. The CDR3 DNA is TGTGCCAGCAGTGTTGGACAAATAGGGGCTAACTATGGCTACACCTTC. It specifies CASSVGQIGANYGYTF.

The chain carries TRBV3-1 (or the pseudogene TRBV3-2) and TRBJ1-5; D is undetermined. Trimming left V 3 bases short and J 4 bases short, with 16 bases between. Germline CDR1 LGHDT, CDR2 YNNKEL (reference sequence). The CDR3 has 16 amino acids. CDR3 nucleotide sequence: TGTGCCAGCAGCCAGGGCGGCTGGACTACGAATCAGCCCCAGCATTTT. It encodes CASSQGGWTTNQPQHF.

This chain uses TRBV30 with TRBJ2-7; maybe TRBD1 (5 bases). The CDR3 has 13 residues. Looked up from germline, CDR1 is GTSNPN and CDR2 is SVGIG (reference sequence). V gave up 5 bases and J gave up 3 bases, with 14 bases separating them. The CDR3 bases are TGTGCCTGGGCCCCGACAGCTTTCTACGAGCAGTACTTC. This translates into CAWAPTAFYEQYF.

The CDR3 bases are TGCGCCAGCAGGCCTGGCGGGGACACAGATACGCAGTATTTT. It translates to CASRPGGDTDTQYF. The V gene is TRBV5-1, the J gene TRBJ2-3; D possibly corresponds to TRBD2 (6 bases). This CDR3 is 14 amino acids long. The germline gives CDR1 SGHRS, CDR2 YFSETQ. The V gene lost 5 bases and the J gene lost 2 bases, with 12 bases spanning the gap.

The chain recombines TRBV6-5 with TRBJ1-2; the match to TRBD1 covers 10 bases. CDR3 length: 12 amino acids. CDR1 and CDR2 from the germline V gene are MNHEY and SVGAGI. Trimming cost V 9 bases and J 5 bases; bases outside gene matches: 3. DNA of the CDR3: TGTGCCAGTGGACAGGGGGAATATGGCTACACCTTC. It encodes CASGQGEYGYTF.